These 10 T cell receptor beta chains originate from one sample sequenced in a study of blood T cell repertoires in COVID-19. The data were produced by immunoSEQ multiplex PCR, yet TCRdb's version contains in-frame clones alone and is incomplete. The sample holds under 300,000 clones, 70% to 85% seen once. The source material was peripheral blood. The receptor set was obtained from a woman in her thirties or forties with active or convalescent COVID-19.

The J gene is TRBJ2-7, the V gene TRBV5-1; D might be TRBD2 (5 bases). The CDR3 length is 13 residues. CDR1 and CDR2 (germline): SGHRS, YFSETQ. V lost 4 bases and J lost 2, with 10 bases in between. CDR3 in DNA: TGCGCCAGCAGCGCCGGGGATACCTACGAGCAGTACTTC. Translating it yields CASSAGDTYEQYF.

This clone appeared a single time. This chain uses TRBV5-1 with TRBJ1-2, with D possibly being TRBD1 (6 bases). Trimming shortened V by 1 base and J by 8 bases, and 18 bases separated the two germline ends. There are 15 residues in the CDR3. Germline CDR1 is SGHRS and CDR2 is YFSETQ. CDR3: CASSLYLRGPRGYTF. CDR3 nucleotides: TGCGCCAGCAGCTTGTATCTGCGGGGGCCAAGGGGCTACACCTTC.

The J gene is TRBJ1-1, the V gene TRBV10-3; 9 bases align to TRBD1. J lost 5 bases, V lost 7 bases, and 8 bases had no gene match. Germline CDR1 and CDR2: ENHRY and SYGVKD. CDR3 size: 14 residues. CDR3 loop: CAITPGTGNTEAFF. The CDR3 DNA sequence: TGTGCCATCACGCCCGGGACAGGGAATACTGAAGCTTTCTTT.

This clone was seen just once. CDR3 bases: TGCAGCGCCGTACAGGGGAGACAAACTGAAGCTTTCTTT. This gives the protein CSAVQGRQTEAFF. V gene TRBV29-1 combines with J gene TRBJ1-1; 7 nucleotides agree with TRBD1. Germline lookup yields CDR1 SQVTM and CDR2 ANQGSEA. Trimming took 7 bases from V and 5 from J; bases not matched to a gene: 10. The CDR3 spans 13 residues.

The chain links TRBV5-5 to TRBJ2-1; possibly TRBD1 for D (5 bases). Trimming removed 2 bases from V and 9 bases from J, with 12 bases in between. This CDR3 is built from 13 residues. The germline V gene encodes CDR1 SGHKS and CDR2 YYEKEE (reference sequence). The CDR3 DNA reads as TGTGCCAGCAGCTTAGACAGTTTTACTGAGCAGTTCTTC. Its protein is CASSLDSFTEQFF.

The chain recombines TRBV10-2 with TRBJ1-2; 7 nucleotides match TRBD1. With 6 bases clipped from V and 6 bases from J, the junction kept 1 base outside the gene matches. Germline V CDR1 and CDR2: WSHSY, SAAADI. The CDR3 is made up of 11 amino acids. CDR3 residues: CASRGTDGYTF. The CDR3 region has the DNA TGCGCCAGCAGAGGGACAGATGGCTACACCTTC.

This sequence joins TRBV7-6 and TRBJ1-3, with D unresolved. The CDR3 sequence is 14 residues long. Germline CDR1 SGHVS, CDR2 FNYEAQ. V gave up 5 bases and J gave up 3 bases, with 11 bases separating them. The CDR3 nucleotides read TGTGCCAGCAGCCCGCCAGGATATGGAAACACCATATATTTT. Its translation is CASSPPGYGNTIYF.

The gene calls are TRBV7-9 and TRBJ1-2, with D possibly matching TRBD1 (5 bases). CDR3 length equals 14 residues. The ends were cut back, 1 base at V and 8 bases at J, with 14 bases in the middle. The germline CDR1 and CDR2 sequences are SEHNR and FQNEAQ (reference sequence). CDR3: CASSLVARGIGYTF. DNA for the CDR3: TGTGCCAGCAGCTTAGTAGCAAGGGGAATCGGCTACACCTTC. Drawing the rest from reference TRBV7-9 and TRBJ1-2, the complete variable domain is DTGVSQNPRHKITKRGQNVTFRCDPISEHNRLYWYRQTLGQGPEFLTYFQNEAQLEKSRLLSDRFSAERPKGSFSTLEIQRTEQGDSAMYLCASSLVARGIGYTFGSGTRLTVV.

The CDR3 bases are TGTGCCAGCAGCTTCGAGACACGTACTAACTATGGCTACACCTTC. Protein sequence: CASSFETRTNYGYTF. V gene TRBV11-2 combines with J gene TRBJ1-2; D ambiguous. The CDR3 contains 15 residues. Germline V lookup: CDR1 SGHAT, CDR2 FQNNGV. V was clipped by 3 bases and J by 0 bases, with 11 bases between them. Full variable domain (rest looked up from reference TRBV11-2 and TRBJ1-2): EAGVAQSPRYKIIEKRQSVAFWCNPISGHATLYWYQQILGQGPKLLIQFQNNGVVDDSQLPKDRFSAERLKGVDSTLKIQPAKLEDSAVYLCASSFETRTNYGYTFGSGTRLTVV.

The chain carries TRBV13 and TRBJ1-2; D remains ambiguous. This CDR3 spans 18 amino acids. The germline V gene has CDR1 PRHDT and CDR2 FYEKMQ (reference sequence). Deletions cut 0 bases from V and 0 bases from J, with 17 bases between. Here the CDR3 reads CASSLGRRLLLPNYGYTF. The CDR3 nucleotides read TGTGCCAGCAGCTTAGGCCGCAGACTACTACTCCCTAACTATGGCTACACCTTC.